Below, 30 T cell receptor beta chains from the same sample are listed, as sequenced in a study of blood T cell repertoires in COVID-19. Libraries were prepared by immunoSEQ multiplex PCR; TCRdb keeps only in-frame clonotypes and omits some of them. This sample carries about 38,000 clones, almost 90% of them seen once, and the ten largest clones take around 25%. The sample was peripheral blood. These receptors were collected from a man aged 55 to 70 with active or convalescent COVID-19.

V gene TRBV15 combines with J gene TRBJ2-5, with a weak D call TRBD2 (6 bases). This CDR3 is 13 amino acids long. V lost 1 base, J lost 5 bases, and 8 bases lay in between. Germline V gene data show CDR1 as LNHNV and CDR2 as YYDKDF (reference sequence). The CDR3 region is CATSRGGGETQYF. The CDR3 DNA reads TGTGCCACCAGCAGAGGAGGAGGGGAGACCCAGTACTTC.

The rearrangement joins TRBV21-1 to TRBJ1-6; the table's D call of TRBD1 was not tested on the DNA. TRBV21-1 is a known pseudogene. CDR3 length: 18 amino acids. CDR3 sequence: CASSPGQGIVVENSPLHF. The DNA of the CDR3 is TGTGCCAGCAGTCCGGGACAGGGGATAGTAGTTGAGAATTCACCCCTCCACTTT.

The CDR3 DNA sequence: TGTGCCATCAGTGAGAGGGGTAGCGGGAGCTCCTACAATGAGCAGTTCTTC. It is translated as CAISERGSGSSYNEQFF. The chain recombines TRBV10-3 with TRBJ2-1, with TRBD2 identical over 9 bases. Trimming took 2 bases from V and 0 from J; bases not matched to a gene: 5. CDR1 and CDR2 (germline): ENHRY, SYGVKD. The CDR3 has 17 amino acids.

The CDR3 sequence is CASSLTGEFGYTF. The CDR3, as DNA: TGTGCCAGCAGTTTAACGGGGGAGTTTGGCTACACCTTC. The chain employs TRBV28 and TRBJ1-2; the D gene is possibly TRBD1 (5 bases). Between the trimmed V and J ends, which lost 2 bases and 7 bases, there was a span of 11 bases. The CDR3 extends over 13 amino acids. Germline CDR1 and CDR2: MDHEN and SYDVKM.

V usage is TRBV20-1 and J usage is TRBJ2-5; TRBD2 matches 8 bases. V lost 3 bases, J lost 0 bases, and 6 bases stayed unmatched. Germline V lookup: CDR1 DFQATT, CDR2 SNEGSKA (reference sequence). This CDR3 has 15 amino acids. CDR3 residues: CSASRVAGNQETQYF. The CDR3 DNA reads as TGCAGTGCTAGTCGCGTAGCGGGGAACCAAGAGACCCAGTACTTC.

The CDR3: CASSLGDTGQEQYF. The CDR3 DNA reads TGCGCCAGCAGCTTGGGGGACACCGGCCAGGAGCAGTACTTC. This chain uses TRBV5-1 with TRBJ2-7; possible D gene TRBD1, 6 bases. CDR3 length: 14 amino acids. Trimming cost V 0 bases and J 7 bases, with 14 bases left between them. Germline V lookup: CDR1 SGHRS, CDR2 YFSETQ.

The chain is built from TRBV5-1 and TRBJ2-5; unclear D gene. Germline loops: CDR1 SGHRS, CDR2 YFSETQ. The length of the CDR3 is 15 residues. Trimming left V 0 bases short and J 2 bases short, with 11 bases between. The CDR3 protein is CASSLVPNQQETQYF. The CDR3 coding sequence is TGCGCCAGCAGCTTGGTGCCTAACCAACAAGAGACCCAGTACTTC. The variable domain in full, completed from reference TRBV5-1 and TRBJ2-5, reads KAGVTQTPRYLIKTRGQQVTLSCSPISGHRSVSWYQQTPGQGLQFLFEYFSETQRNKGNFPGRFSGRQFSNSRSEMNVSTLELGDSALYLCASSLVPNQQETQYFGPGTRLLVL.

This clone has more than one count but fewer than ten. DNA of the CDR3: TGTGCCTGGAGCCCCCAGGGGAACACTGAAGCTTTCTTT. Translation gives CAWSPQGNTEAFF. V gene TRBV30 combines with J gene TRBJ1-1; possible D gene TRBD1, 5 bases. Trimming cost V 3 bases and J 1 base, with 9 bases left between them. The CDR3 sequence is 13 residues long. Germline V CDR1 and CDR2: GTSNPN, SVGIG (reference sequence).

This chain uses TRBV28 with TRBJ2-2, with D possibly being TRBD2 (5 bases). Per the germline V gene, CDR1 is MDHEN and CDR2 is SYDVKM. V was clipped by 3 bases and J by 3 bases, with 23 bases between them. The CDR3 runs to 19 residues. This CDR3 reads CASSFLNFDYKADTGELFF. The DNA of the CDR3 is TGTGCCAGCAGTTTCCTCAATTTTGACTATAAGGCTGACACCGGGGAGCTGTTTTTT.

V usage is TRBV3-1 (or the pseudogene TRBV3-2) and J usage is TRBJ1-1; D not resolved. Germline values: CDR1 LGHDT, CDR2 YNNKEL (reference sequence). The length of the CDR3 is 13 residues. V shed 3 bases and J shed 1 base, with 6 bases lying between them. CDR3 amino acids: CASSQRQNTEAFF. DNA of the CDR3: TGTGCCAGCAGCCAGCGACAGAACACTGAAGCTTTCTTT.

This chain connects TRBV6-6 to TRBJ2-7; TRBD1 matches 9 bases. The CDR3 has 15 residues. The V gene's germline CDR1 is MNHNY and CDR2 SVGAGI (reference sequence). The trim removed 5 bases at V and 3 bases at J, leaving 8 bases unmatched. CDR3 DNA: TGTGCCAGCAGTCAGGGACAGGGATGGAACTACGAGCAGTACTTC. Translating gives CASSQGQGWNYEQYF.

This chain joins TRBV30 and TRBJ2-2, with D hard to call. The CDR3 length is 16 residues. V was pared by 3 bases and J by 1 base, with 15 bases between. Looked up from germline, CDR1 is GTSNPN and CDR2 is SVGIG (reference sequence). In nucleotides, the CDR3 is TGTGCCTGGAGCCCTCCCGGAGCGCAGAACACCGGGGAGCTGTTTTTT. Encoded protein: CAWSPPGAQNTGELFF.

This clone was seen just once. CDR3 loop: CASSIQGGGNQPQHF. The CDR3 DNA sequence: TGTGCCAGCAGTATACAGGGGGGTGGCAATCAGCCCCAGCATTTT. This chain links TRBV28 with TRBJ1-5; 8 nucleotides match TRBD1. The CDR3 is 15 amino acids. Germline CDR1 is MDHEN and CDR2 is SYDVKM. V was clipped by 5 bases and J by 2 bases; unmatched bases: 5.

The chain combines TRBV27 with TRBJ1-2; 10 positions agree with TRBD1. Germline-derived CDR1 and CDR2 are MNHEY and SMNVEV (reference sequence). The CDR3 covers 14 residues. V was pared by 5 bases and J by 6 bases, with 6 bases of the junction left unmatched. The CDR3 spells CASSRTGGIDGYTF. CDR3 nucleotide sequence: TGTGCCAGCAGTCGGACAGGGGGAATCGATGGCTACACCTTC.

The chain employs TRBV7-2 and TRBJ2-1, with 7 bases that match TRBD1. J lost 8 bases, V lost 5 bases, and 9 bases had no gene match. The CDR3 has 14 amino acids. Germline loops: CDR1 SGHTA, CDR2 FQGNSA. The CDR3 DNA is TGTGCCAGCAGCGACAGGGTCGGGATCGATGAGCAGTTCTTC. Protein product: CASSDRVGIDEQFF.

V is TRBV28 and J is TRBJ2-1; 13 bases map to TRBD2. Germline CDR1 is MDHEN and CDR2 is SYDVKM. This CDR3 spans 16 amino acids. J gave up 6 bases and V 4 bases, and 6 bases lay outside the gene matches. CDR3 DNA: TGTGCCAGCAGTTCCGGGACTAGCGGGGCTGGCAATGAGCAGTTCTTC. This sequence encodes CASSSGTSGAGNEQFF.

The chain joins TRBV13 to TRBJ2-3, with TRBD2 matching 10 bases. Trimming took 4 bases from V and 3 from J; bases not matched to a gene: 10. The germline gives CDR1 PRHDT, CDR2 FYEKMQ (reference sequence). This CDR3 region has 17 residues. The CDR3 DNA follows: TGTGCCAGCAGCTCACTCCACCTAGCGGGAGAAACAGATACGCAGTATTTT. Residues: CASSSLHLAGETDTQYF.

This chain links TRBV29-1 with TRBJ2-7; D unclear. The ends were cut back, 4 bases at V and 4 bases at J, with 8 bases in the middle. The V gene's germline CDR1 is SQVTM and CDR2 ANQGSEA. The CDR3 has 11 residues. CDR3: CSVGSSYEQYF. Written as DNA, the CDR3 is TGCAGCGTTGGTTCCTCGTACGAGCAGTACTTC.

This clone was recorded once. V usage is TRBV24-1 and J usage is TRBJ2-3; possibly TRBD2 for D (5 bases). This CDR3 has 15 amino acids. CDR1 KGHDR and CDR2 SFDVKD come from the germline V gene. V lost 5 bases, J lost 1 base, and 12 bases lay in between. The CDR3 DNA reads as TGTGCCACCAGTGGTGAGGGCTTGGGCACAGATACGCAGTATTTT. Protein: CATSGEGLGTDTQYF.

The V call is TRBV6-5, the J call TRBJ1-6; D is uncertain. V shed 8 bases and J shed 0 bases, with 8 bases lying between them. The CDR3 contains 14 residues. CDR1 is MNHEY and CDR2 is SVGAGI in the germline V gene. The CDR3 protein is CASEISSYNSPLHF. In DNA, the CDR3 is TGTGCCAGCGAGATAAGCTCCTATAATTCACCCCTCCACTTT.

The V call is TRBV2, the J call TRBJ2-7; D gene ambiguous. The length of the CDR3 is 11 residues. Germline CDR1 and CDR2: SNHLY and FYNNEI. V was clipped by 6 bases and J by 2 bases, with 5 bases between them. The CDR3 sequence is CASSSAYEQYF. CDR3 nucleotides: TGTGCCAGCAGCTCGGCCTACGAGCAGTACTTC. Based on the CDR3 plus reference TRBV2 and TRBJ2-7, the full variable domain is EPEVTQTPSHQVTQMGQEVILRCVPISNHLYFYWYRQILGQKVEFLVSFYNNEISEKSEIFDDQFSVERPDGSNFTLKIRSTKLEDSAMYFCASSSAYEQYFGPGTRLTVT.

The J gene is TRBJ2-1, the V gene TRBV9, with 9 bases identical to TRBD2. Trimming cost V 1 base and J 0 bases; bases outside gene matches: 11. In germline, CDR1 is SGDLS, CDR2 YYNGEE. The CDR3 extends over 19 amino acids. The DNA for the CDR3 is TGTGCCAGCAGCGTAAACCCTAGCGGGGCCCAGAACTCCTACAATGAGCAGTTCTTC. Translating gives CASSVNPSGAQNSYNEQFF. Full variable domain (outside the CDR3, taken from reference TRBV9 and TRBJ2-1): DSGVTQTPKHLITATGQRVTLRCSPRSGDLSVYWYQQSLDQGLQFLIQYYNGEERAKGNILERFSAQQFPDLHSELNLSSLELGDSALYFCASSVNPSGAQNSYNEQFFGPGTRLTVL.

The chain links TRBV6-5 to TRBJ2-5; TRBD2 is a possible D gene (5 bases). CDR3 length: 14 amino acids. Germline V lookup: CDR1 MNHEY, CDR2 SVGAGI. Trimming removed 8 bases at V and 5 bases at J, with 18 bases between. The CDR3 is CASQQTMVGETQYF. DNA for the CDR3: TGTGCCAGCCAGCAGACTATGGTGGGGGAGACCCAGTACTTC.

The chain has TRBV24-1 and TRBJ2-5; 8 bases line up with TRBD2. V dropped 7 bases and J dropped 4; count of bases not matched to a gene: 4. The CDR3 extends over 13 amino acids. The germline CDR1 and CDR2 sequences are KGHDR and SFDVKD. The CDR3 DNA is TGTGCCACCAGCCGAAGCGGGAGAGAGACCCAGTACTTC. Translation gives CATSRSGRETQYF.

The J gene is TRBJ2-7, the V gene TRBV5-4; 9 bases fit TRBD2. Germline V gene data show CDR1 as SGHNT and CDR2 as YYREEE (reference sequence). The CDR3 loop spans 15 amino acids. Trimming cost V 3 bases and J 1 base; bases outside gene matches: 5. CDR3 in amino acids: CASSYSGSGSYEQYF. The CDR3, as DNA: TGTGCCAGCAGCTATAGCGGGAGTGGGTCCTACGAGCAGTACTTC.

This chain uses TRBV23-1 with TRBJ1-5; TRBD1 aligns across 7 bases. TRBV23-1 is an ORF, and what it does is uncertain. V shed 3 bases, J shed 1 base, and the junction held 18 bases outside the gene matches. CDR3 size: 20 residues. The CDR3 DNA reads TGCGCCAGCAGTCATTCCTTAAACCCGACAGGGAACGGAAGCAATCAGCCCCAGCATTTT. Translated, it gives CASSHSLNPTGNGSNQPQHF.

The CDR3 is CASSQTGTRFSLAGELFF. CDR3 in DNA: TGTGCCAGCAGCCAAACCGGGACTAGATTCTCCTTGGCCGGGGAGCTGTTTTTT. The rearrangement links TRBV14 to TRBJ2-2; 8 bases align to TRBD2. CDR3 length: 18 amino acids. Germline CDR1 is SGHDN and CDR2 is FVKESK. The V gene end was trimmed by 2 bases and the J gene end by 6 bases; junction bases not matched to a gene: 14.

The chain is built from TRBV5-1 and TRBJ2-3; the D gene is possibly TRBD1 (6 bases). The CDR3 consists of 15 residues. Trimming took 4 bases from V and 3 from J, leaving 15 bases between them. Germline lookup yields CDR1 SGHRS and CDR2 YFSETQ. Here the CDR3 reads CASSMTGSLTDTQYF. The CDR3, as DNA: TGCGCCAGCAGCATGACAGGCTCACTAACAGATACGCAGTATTTT.

The chain joins TRBV7-8 to TRBJ2-7, with 8 bases matching TRBD2. Germline-derived CDR1 and CDR2 are SGHVS and FQNEAQ. This CDR3 is built from 16 residues. Trimming removed 2 bases from V and 1 base from J; junction bases left unmatched: 7. The CDR3 sequence: CASSLQAGDESYEQYF. As DNA, the CDR3 is TGTGCCAGCAGCTTACAAGCGGGAGATGAATCCTACGAGCAGTACTTC.

The V call is TRBV12-3 or TRBV12-4, the J call TRBJ2-7, with D unclear. The CDR3 sequence is 12 residues long. Trimming removed 1 base from V and 9 bases from J, with 10 bases in between. CDR3 nucleotide sequence: TGTGCCAGCAGTTTAGGGGCTTTAGGGCAGTACTTC. This translates into CASSLGALGQYF.